This T cell receptor (beta chain) is from a study of T-cell memory formation after mild COVID-19. From germline, CDR1 is MNHEY and CDR2 SMNVEV (reference sequence). This CDR3 has 18 amino acids. V was shortened by 3 bases and J by 0 bases, with 18 bases between the two germline ends. There are a few counts of this clonotype. Libraries for TCRalpha and TCRbeta carried sample barcodes and unique molecular identifiers via 5'RACE. TCRdb reanalysed the 5' RACE reads using MiXCR and keeps one entry per CDR3 protein. The sample holds about 500,000 distinct CDR3 sequences, just over 20% seen once. The genes are TRBV27 and TRBJ2-4; possible D gene TRBD2, 5 bases. The sequencing sample was made of PBMCs or a T cell subset sorted from them (not recorded which). This TCR was sampled from an adult woman who had mild COVID-19 (a few samples of this study predate the infection). Cell type and time point are not known. The CDR3 here is CASSLEAFPRKAKNIQYF. The CDR3 bases are TGTGCCAGCAGTTTGGAGGCTTTTCCCCGGAAAGCCAAAAACATTCAGTACTTC.